Listed below are T cell receptor beta chains from one sample, sequenced in a study of T cell changes during pregnancy in multiple sclerosis. Profiled with immunoSEQ multiplex PCR; TCRdb holds only in-frame clones, not every one. The repertoire holds about 110,000 clones, 85% to 95% seen once, with approximately 1.6% in the top ten. This material consisted of peripheral blood, taken after pregnancy. Source of these receptors: a female donor with multiple sclerosis, enrolled in a pregnancy study. Each CDR3 is given with its conserved first and last residue. The D gene is left open where the match is weak. For some rows the clone size is stated as once, few or many, or as a class when expanded; others skip it.

abundance	v_gene	d_gene	j_gene	CDR3aa	CDR3nt
.	TRBV30	.	TRBJ1-3	CAWSVSIFSTLSGRAGNTIYF	TGTGCCTGGAGTGTATCTATTTTCTCAACCCTCAGTGGCCGGGCTGGAAACACCATATATTTT
.	TRBV4-1	.	TRBJ1-1	CASSQEGSAFF	TGCGCCAGCAGCCAAGAGGGTAGCGCTTTCTTT
.	TRBV9	TRBD2	TRBJ2-1	CASSVGRTSWSEQFF	TGTGCCAGCAGCGTAGGACGGACTAGTTGGAGTGAGCAGTTCTTC
.	TRBV28	.	TRBJ2-5	CASSPYGAGPQETQYF	TGTGCCAGCAGTCCGTACGGTGCGGGGCCCCAAGAGACCCAGTACTTC
.	TRBV7-9	.	TRBJ1-1	CASTPGGEAFF	TGTGCCAGCACCCCGGGGGGTGAAGCTTTCTTT
.	TRBV5-1	.	TRBJ2-5	CASRRREEQETQYF	TGCGCCAGTAGGAGGAGGGAGGAACAAGAGACCCAGTACTTC
once	TRBV5-6	TRBD2	TRBJ2-7	CASSSPYAGASHEQYF	TGTGCCAGCAGCTCGCCCTATGCGGGAGCGTCCCACGAGCAGTACTTC
.	TRBV9	TRBD2	TRBJ2-2	CASSVSSGGTGELFF	TGTGCCAGCAGCGTTTCTAGCGGGGGCACCGGGGAGCTGTTTTTT
.	TRBV28	.	TRBJ2-7	CASTPGWTASYEQYF	TGTGCCAGCACCCCCGGTTGGACAGCTTCCTACGAGCAGTACTTC
once	TRBV5-5	TRBD2	TRBJ2-5	CASSLVAGGRQETQYF	TGTGCCAGCAGCTTGGTTGCGGGAGGCCGCCAAGAGACCCAGTACTTC
.	TRBV15	TRBD1	TRBJ1-1	CATRPAGQGSAFF	TGTGCCACCAGGCCGGCAGGACAGGGTAGTGCTTTCTTT
.	TRBV15	.	TRBJ1-2	CATSRDVRTDSHRGYTF	TGTGCCACCAGCAGAGATGTCAGGACAGACTCCCACCGAGGCTACACCTTC
.	TRBV6-1	TRBD2	TRBJ2-3	CASNQLAASTDTQYF	TGTGCCAGCAATCAACTAGCGGCTAGCACAGATACGCAGTATTTT
.	TRBV2	.	TRBJ1-5	CASGKGGSNQPQHF	TGTGCCAGCGGCAAGGGGGGGAGCAATCAGCCCCAGCATTTT
.	TRBV13	TRBD1	TRBJ1-3	CASSLPGTGIGNTIYF	TGTGCCAGCAGCCTTCCTGGGACAGGGATCGGAAACACCATATATTTT
.	TRBV30	.	TRBJ2-1	CALQGYNEQFF	TGTGCCCTCCAGGGTTACAATGAGCAGTTCTTC
.	TRBV7-9	.	TRBJ2-1	CASSRNSEGSNEQFF	TGTGCCAGCAGCCGCAATTCGGAGGGTTCCAATGAGCAGTTCTTC
.	TRBV6-6	.	TRBJ1-3	CATTQPGQSSGNTIYF	TGTGCCACGACGCAACCGGGACAAAGCTCTGGAAACACCATATATTTT
.	TRBV7-9	.	TRBJ2-1	CASSFHSNEQFF	TGTGCCAGCAGCTTCCACAGCAATGAGCAGTTCTTC
.	TRBV6-5	.	TRBJ2-7	CASSPAQDSSYEQYF	TGTGCCAGCAGCCCCGCCCAAGACTCATCCTACGAGCAGTACTTC
.	TRBV7-6	.	TRBJ2-5	CASSLGAGGVETQYF	TGTGCCAGCAGCTTAGGGGCCGGAGGAGTTGAGACCCAGTACTTC
.	TRBV18	TRBD1	TRBJ1-5	CASSPERAGGGMSNQPQHF	TGTGCCAGCTCACCAGAAAGGGCAGGGGGTGGTATGAGCAATCAGCCCCAGCATTTT
once	TRBV30	TRBD2	TRBJ2-7	CAWDSGSRSYEQYF	TGTGCCTGGGATAGCGGGAGTCGGTCCTACGAGCAGTACTTC
.	TRBV6-4	.	TRBJ2-5	CASSEGGGPQETQYF	TGTGCCAGCAGTGAAGGGGGGGGACCCCAAGAGACCCAGTACTTC
.	TRBV6-6	TRBD2	TRBJ2-7	CASIRGGGAYEQYF	TGTGCCAGCATCCGCGGGGGGGGCGCCTACGAGCAGTACTTC
.	TRBV7-8	TRBD2	TRBJ2-1	CASSSPPGSGSLREQFF	TGTGCCAGCAGCTCGCCCCCGGGGAGCGGGAGTTTGCGTGAGCAGTTCTTC
.	TRBV6-5	.	TRBJ2-7	CASSTQGVKQYF	TGTGCCAGCAGTACACAGGGAGTAAAGCAGTACTTC
.	TRBV5-1	.	TRBJ2-2	CASSSFRDTNTGELFF	TGCGCCAGCAGCTCGTTCAGGGATACGAACACCGGGGAGCTGTTTTTT
.	TRBV6-1	TRBD1	TRBJ1-5	CASSEGGATGNQPQHF	TGTGCCAGCAGTGAAGGAGGGGCGACAGGGAATCAGCCCCAGCATTTT
.	TRBV5-4	TRBD1	TRBJ1-1	CASSPRGTGGTEAFF	TGTGCCAGCTCCCCCCGGGGGACAGGGGGTACTGAAGCTTTCTTT
once	TRBV9	TRBD1	TRBJ2-7	CASSVDDRGHEQYF	TGTGCCAGCAGCGTAGATGACAGGGGGCACGAGCAGTACTTC
.	TRBV19	TRBD1	TRBJ1-1	CASSSQTGLNTEAFF	TGTGCCAGTAGTAGCCAGACAGGGCTCAACACTGAAGCTTTCTTT
once	TRBV15	.	TRBJ2-5	CATSRNLVQGAQYF	TGTGCCACCAGCAGAAACCTTGTCCAAGGGGCCCAGTACTTC
.	TRBV28	.	TRBJ2-7	CATHGPYGTIRSYEQYF	TGTGCCACCCATGGCCCTTACGGGACAATTCGATCCTACGAGCAGTACTTC
.	TRBV2	TRBD2	TRBJ2-1	CASRIRLAGGNEQFF	TGTGCCAGCAGGATACGACTAGCGGGAGGCAATGAGCAGTTCTTC
.	TRBV5-1	TRBD2	TRBJ2-3	CASSPSGAYTDTQYF	TGCGCCAGCAGCCCTAGCGGTGCCTACACAGATACGCAGTATTTT
.	TRBV10-3	.	TRBJ2-2	CAISEPQTGELFF	TGTGCCATCAGTGAGCCTCAGACCGGGGAGCTGTTTTTT
.	TRBV5-1	.	TRBJ1-1	CASSGNTDTEAFF	TGCGCCAGCTCAGGGAATACGGACACTGAAGCTTTCTTT
.	TRBV5-4	.	TRBJ2-1	CASSLERIGEQFF	TGTGCCAGCAGCTTGGAGCGTATTGGTGAGCAGTTCTTC
.	TRBV5-1	TRBD2	TRBJ2-1	CASSEAGPYNEQFF	TGCGCCAGCAGCGAAGCGGGACCCTACAATGAGCAGTTCTTC
.	TRBV19	.	TRBJ1-1	CASSMRGERNTEAFF	TGTGCCAGTAGTATGCGGGGGGAGAGGAACACTGAAGCTTTCTTT
.	TRBV11-2	.	TRBJ2-1	CASSPLVAAYNEQFF	TGTGCCAGCAGTCCGCTCGTAGCGGCTTACAATGAGCAGTTCTTC
.	TRBV5-1	TRBD1	TRBJ2-1	CASSNRGEGAGDEQFF	TGCGCCAGCAGCAACCGTGGAGAGGGGGCTGGCGATGAGCAGTTCTTC
.	TRBV29-1	.	TRBJ2-7	CSVGTAYEQYF	TGCAGCGTTGGAACAGCCTACGAGCAGTACTTC
.	TRBV5-1	TRBD1	TRBJ1-4	CASSSDRGILFF	TGCGCCAGCAGCTCGGACAGGGGGATCCTGTTTTTT
.	TRBV5-1	.	TRBJ1-1	CASSPEGRQNTEAFF	TGCGCCAGCAGCCCGGAGGGGCGACAGAACACTGAAGCTTTCTTT
.	TRBV30	.	TRBJ1-2	CAWGQGWDGYTF	TGTGCCTGGGGCCAGGGGTGGGATGGCTACACCTTC
.	TRBV18	TRBD1	TRBJ1-2	CASSLADRGQGYTF	TGTGCCAGCTCACTAGCGGATAGGGGGCAAGGCTACACCTTC
.	TRBV10-2	.	TRBJ1-1	CASSGDLIGAMNTEAFF	TGCGCCAGCAGTGGGGATTTAATTGGGGCTATGAACACTGAAGCTTTCTTT
.	TRBV10-3	TRBD2	TRBJ2-2	CAAGLAGGNTGELFF	TGTGCCGCGGGACTAGCGGGGGGAAACACCGGGGAGCTGTTTTTT
.	TRBV29-1	.	TRBJ1-1	CSVEKWDTITEAFF	TGCAGCGTTGAAAAATGGGACACGATCACTGAAGCTTTCTTT
.	TRBV7-2	TRBD1	TRBJ1-3	CASSLPTGVYTIYF	TGTGCCAGCAGCTTACCTACAGGGGTATACACCATATATTTT